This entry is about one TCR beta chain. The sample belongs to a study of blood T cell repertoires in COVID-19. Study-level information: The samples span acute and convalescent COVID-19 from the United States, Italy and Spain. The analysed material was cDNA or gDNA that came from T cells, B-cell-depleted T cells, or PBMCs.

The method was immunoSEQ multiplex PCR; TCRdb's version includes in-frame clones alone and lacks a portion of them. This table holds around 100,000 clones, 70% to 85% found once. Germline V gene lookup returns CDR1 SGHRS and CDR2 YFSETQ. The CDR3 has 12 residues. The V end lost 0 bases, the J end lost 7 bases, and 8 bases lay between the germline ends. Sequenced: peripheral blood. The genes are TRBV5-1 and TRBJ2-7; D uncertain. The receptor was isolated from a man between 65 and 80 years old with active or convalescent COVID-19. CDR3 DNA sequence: TGCGCCAGCAGCTTGGATCTACCTGAGCAGTACTTC. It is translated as CASSLDLPEQYF.